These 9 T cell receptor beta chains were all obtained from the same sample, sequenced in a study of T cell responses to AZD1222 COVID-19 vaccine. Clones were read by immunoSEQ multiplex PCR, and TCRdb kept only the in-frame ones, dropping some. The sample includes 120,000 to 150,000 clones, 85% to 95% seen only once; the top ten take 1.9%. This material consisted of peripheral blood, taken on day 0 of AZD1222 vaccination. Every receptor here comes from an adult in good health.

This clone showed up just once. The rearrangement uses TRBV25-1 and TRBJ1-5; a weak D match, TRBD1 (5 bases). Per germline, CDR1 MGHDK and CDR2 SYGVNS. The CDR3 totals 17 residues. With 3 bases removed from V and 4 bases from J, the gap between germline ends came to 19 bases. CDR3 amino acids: CASSDSHGGVSNQPQHF. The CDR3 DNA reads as TGTGCCAGCAGTGACTCCCACGGAGGGGTTTCTAATCAGCCCCAGCATTTT.

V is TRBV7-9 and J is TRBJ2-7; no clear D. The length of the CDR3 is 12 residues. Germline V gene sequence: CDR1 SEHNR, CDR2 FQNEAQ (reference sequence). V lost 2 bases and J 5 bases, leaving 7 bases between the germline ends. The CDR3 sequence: CASSLRVDEQYF. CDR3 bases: TGTGCCAGCAGCTTAAGAGTGGACGAGCAGTACTTC.

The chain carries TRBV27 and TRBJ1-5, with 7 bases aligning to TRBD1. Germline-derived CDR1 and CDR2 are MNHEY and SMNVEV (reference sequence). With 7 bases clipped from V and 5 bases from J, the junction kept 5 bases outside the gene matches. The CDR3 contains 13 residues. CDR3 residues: CASTQGRDQPQHF. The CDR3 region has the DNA TGTGCCAGCACACAGGGGCGTGATCAGCCCCAGCATTTT.

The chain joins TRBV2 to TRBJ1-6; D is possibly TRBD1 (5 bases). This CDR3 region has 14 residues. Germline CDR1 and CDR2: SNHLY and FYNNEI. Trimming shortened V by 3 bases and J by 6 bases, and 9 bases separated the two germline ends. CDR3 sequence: CASSEPGGNSPLHF. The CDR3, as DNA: TGTGCCAGCAGTGAGCCCGGGGGTAATTCACCCCTCCACTTT.

The CDR3 region is CASSDRGSWTGELFF. Here the CDR3 DNA reads TGTGCCAGCAGCGACAGGGGGAGTTGGACCGGGGAGCTGTTTTTT. This chain connects TRBV7-6 to TRBJ2-2; 9 bases agree with TRBD1. V was clipped by 5 bases and J by 5 bases; unmatched bases: 6. This CDR3 is 15 amino acids long. The germline V gene encodes CDR1 SGHVS and CDR2 FNYEAQ.

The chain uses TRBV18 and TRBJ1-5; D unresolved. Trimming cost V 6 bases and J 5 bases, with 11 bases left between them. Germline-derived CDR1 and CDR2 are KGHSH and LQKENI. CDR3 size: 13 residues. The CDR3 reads CASSASVHQPQHF. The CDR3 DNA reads TGTGCCAGCTCGGCCTCGGTCCATCAGCCCCAGCATTTT.

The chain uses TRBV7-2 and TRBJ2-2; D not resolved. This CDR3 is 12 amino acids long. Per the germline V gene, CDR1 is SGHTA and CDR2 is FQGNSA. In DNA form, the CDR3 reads TGTGCAAGTGCACAGAACACCGGGGAGCTGTTTTTT. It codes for CASAQNTGELFF.

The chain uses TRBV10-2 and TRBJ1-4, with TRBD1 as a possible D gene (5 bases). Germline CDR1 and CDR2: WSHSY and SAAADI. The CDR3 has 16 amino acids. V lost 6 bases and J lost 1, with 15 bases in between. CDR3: CASRGKGFGTNEKLFF. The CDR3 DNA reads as TGCGCCAGCAGAGGTAAGGGGTTTGGAACTAATGAAAAACTGTTTTTT.

CDR3 amino acids: CASGTIGEGEQYF. The CDR3 DNA reads as TGCGCCAGCGGGACGATCGGGGAAGGGGAGCAGTACTTC. This chain joins TRBV5-1 and TRBJ2-7; D may correspond to TRBD1 or TRBD2 (5 bases each). CDR1 and CDR2 from the germline V gene are SGHRS and YFSETQ. Deletions cut 7 bases from V and 7 bases from J, with 18 bases between. This CDR3 contains 13 residues.